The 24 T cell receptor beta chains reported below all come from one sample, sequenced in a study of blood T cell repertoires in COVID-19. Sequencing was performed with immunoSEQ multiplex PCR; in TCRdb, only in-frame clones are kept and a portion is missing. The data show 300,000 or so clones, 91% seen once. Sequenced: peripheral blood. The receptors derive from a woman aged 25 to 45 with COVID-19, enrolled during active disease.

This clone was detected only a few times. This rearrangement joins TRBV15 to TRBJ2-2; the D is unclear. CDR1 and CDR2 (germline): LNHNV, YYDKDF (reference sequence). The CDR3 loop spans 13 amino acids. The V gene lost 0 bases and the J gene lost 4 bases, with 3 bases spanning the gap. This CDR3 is CATSRDLTGELFF. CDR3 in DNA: TGTGCCACCAGCAGAGATCTCACCGGGGAGCTGTTTTTT. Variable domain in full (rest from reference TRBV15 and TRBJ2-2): DAMVIQNPRYQVTQFGKPVTLSCSQTLNHNVMYWYQQKSSQAPKLLFHYYDKDFNNEADTPDNFQSRRPNTSFCFLDIRSPGLGDTAMYLCATSRDLTGELFFGEGSRLTVL.

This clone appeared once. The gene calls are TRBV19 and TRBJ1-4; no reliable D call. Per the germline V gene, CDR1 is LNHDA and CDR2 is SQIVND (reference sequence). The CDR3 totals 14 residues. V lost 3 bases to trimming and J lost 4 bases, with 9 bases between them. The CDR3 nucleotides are TGTGCCAGTAGTATCTCGGCGGGTAATGAAAAACTGTTTTTT. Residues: CASSISAGNEKLFF.

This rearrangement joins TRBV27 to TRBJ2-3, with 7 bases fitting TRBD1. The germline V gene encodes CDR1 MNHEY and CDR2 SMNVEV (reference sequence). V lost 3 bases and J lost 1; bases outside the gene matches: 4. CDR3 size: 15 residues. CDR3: CASSFGTVRTDTQYF. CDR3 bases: TGTGCCAGCAGTTTCGGGACAGTCCGCACAGATACGCAGTATTTT.

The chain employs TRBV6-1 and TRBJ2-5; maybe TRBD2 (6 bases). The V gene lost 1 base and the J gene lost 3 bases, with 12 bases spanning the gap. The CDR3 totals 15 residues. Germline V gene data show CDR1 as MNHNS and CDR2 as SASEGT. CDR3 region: CASSEGLAYEETQYF. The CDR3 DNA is TGTGCCAGCAGTGAAGGGCTAGCGTATGAAGAGACCCAGTACTTC.

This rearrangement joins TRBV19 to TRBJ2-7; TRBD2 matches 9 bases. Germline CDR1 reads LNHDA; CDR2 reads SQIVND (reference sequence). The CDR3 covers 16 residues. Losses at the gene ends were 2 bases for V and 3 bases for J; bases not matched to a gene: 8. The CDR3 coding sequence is TGTGCCAGTAGTATAAGGCCTATAGCGGGAGACTACGAGCAGTACTTC. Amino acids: CASSIRPIAGDYEQYF.

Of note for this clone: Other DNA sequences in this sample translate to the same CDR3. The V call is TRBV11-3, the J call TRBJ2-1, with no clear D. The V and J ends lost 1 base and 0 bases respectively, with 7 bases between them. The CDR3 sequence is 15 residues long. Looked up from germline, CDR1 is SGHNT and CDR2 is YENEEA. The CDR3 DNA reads TGTGCCAGCAGCTTAGGGCGGAGCTCCTACAATGAGCAGTTCTTC. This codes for CASSLGRSSYNEQFF. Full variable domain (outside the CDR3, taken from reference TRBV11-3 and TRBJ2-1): EAGVVQSPRYKIIEKKQPVAFWCNPISGHNTLYWYLQNLGQGPELLIRYENEEAVDDSQLPKDRFSAERLKGVDSTLKIQPAELGDSAVYLCASSLGRSSYNEQFFGPGTRLTVL.

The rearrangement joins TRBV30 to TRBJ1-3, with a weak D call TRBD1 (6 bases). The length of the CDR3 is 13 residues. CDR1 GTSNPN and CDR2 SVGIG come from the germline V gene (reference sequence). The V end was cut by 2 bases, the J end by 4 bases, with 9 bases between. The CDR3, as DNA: TGTGCCTGGAGTCGGACAGACGGAAACACCATATATTTT. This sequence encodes CAWSRTDGNTIYF. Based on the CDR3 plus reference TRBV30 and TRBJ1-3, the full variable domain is SQTIHQWPATLVQPVGSPLSLECTVEGTSNPNLYWYRQAAGRGLQLLFYSVGIGQISSEVPQNLSASRPQDRQFILSSKKLLLSDSGFYLCAWSRTDGNTIYFGEGSWLTVV.

In DNA, the CDR3 is TGTGCCATCAGTGAATTGGGACACTTTAACTATGGCTACACCTTC. Protein sequence: CAISELGHFNYGYTF. V and J are TRBV10-3 and TRBJ1-2; weak D call: TRBD1 (6 bases). CDR1 and CDR2 (germline): ENHRY, SYGVKD. The V gene lost 3 bases and the J gene lost 1 base, with 12 bases spanning the gap. The CDR3 spans 15 residues.

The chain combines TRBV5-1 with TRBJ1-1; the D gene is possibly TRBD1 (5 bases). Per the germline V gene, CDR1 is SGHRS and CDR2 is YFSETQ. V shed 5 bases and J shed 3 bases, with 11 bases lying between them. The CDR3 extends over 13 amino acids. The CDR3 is CASSPGGDTEAFF. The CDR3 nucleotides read TGCGCCAGCAGTCCCGGGGGGGACACTGAAGCTTTCTTT.

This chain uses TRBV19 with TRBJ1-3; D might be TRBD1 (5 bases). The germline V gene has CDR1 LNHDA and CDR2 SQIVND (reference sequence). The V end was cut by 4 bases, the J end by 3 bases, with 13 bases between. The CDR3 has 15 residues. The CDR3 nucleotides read TGTGCCAGTAGTACGGGGGGAGCTCGTGGAAACACCATATATTTT. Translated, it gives CASSTGGARGNTIYF.

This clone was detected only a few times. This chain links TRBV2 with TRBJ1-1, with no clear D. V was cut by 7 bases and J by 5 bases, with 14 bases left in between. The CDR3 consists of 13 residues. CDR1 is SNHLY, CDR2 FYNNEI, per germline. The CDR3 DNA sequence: TGTGCCAGCATCGGGCCTAGAGGGACTGAAGCTTTCTTT. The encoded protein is CASIGPRGTEAFF. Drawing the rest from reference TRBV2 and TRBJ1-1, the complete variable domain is EPEVTQTPSHQVTQMGQEVILRCVPISNHLYFYWYRQILGQKVEFLVSFYNNEISEKSEIFDDQFSVERPDGSNFTLKIRSTKLEDSAMYFCASIGPRGTEAFFGQGTRLTVV.

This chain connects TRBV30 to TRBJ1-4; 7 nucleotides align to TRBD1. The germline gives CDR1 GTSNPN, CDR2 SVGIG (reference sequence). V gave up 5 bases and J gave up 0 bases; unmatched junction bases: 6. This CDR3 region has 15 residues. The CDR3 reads CAWLGQDATNEKLFF. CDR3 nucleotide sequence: TGTGCCTGGTTAGGACAGGATGCAACTAATGAAAAACTGTTTTTT.

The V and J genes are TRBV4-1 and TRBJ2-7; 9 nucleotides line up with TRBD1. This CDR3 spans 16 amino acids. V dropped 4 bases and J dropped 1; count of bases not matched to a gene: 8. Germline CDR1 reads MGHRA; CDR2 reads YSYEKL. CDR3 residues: CASSPSGQGISYEQYF. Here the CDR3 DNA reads TGCGCCAGCAGCCCATCCGGACAGGGGATATCCTACGAGCAGTACTTC.

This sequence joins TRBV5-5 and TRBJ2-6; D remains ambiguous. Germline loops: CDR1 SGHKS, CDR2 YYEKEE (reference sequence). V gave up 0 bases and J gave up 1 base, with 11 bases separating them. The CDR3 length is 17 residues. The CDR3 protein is CASSLGRLRSGANVLTF. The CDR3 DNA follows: TGTGCCAGCAGCTTGGGCAGATTGAGGTCTGGGGCCAACGTCCTGACTTTC.

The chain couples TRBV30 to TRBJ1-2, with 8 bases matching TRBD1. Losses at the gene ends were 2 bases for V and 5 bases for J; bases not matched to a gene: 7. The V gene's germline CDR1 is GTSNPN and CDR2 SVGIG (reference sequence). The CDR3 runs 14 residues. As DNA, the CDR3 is TGTGCCTGGAGTAATGAAAGGACAGGGTATGGCTACACCTTC. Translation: CAWSNERTGYGYTF.

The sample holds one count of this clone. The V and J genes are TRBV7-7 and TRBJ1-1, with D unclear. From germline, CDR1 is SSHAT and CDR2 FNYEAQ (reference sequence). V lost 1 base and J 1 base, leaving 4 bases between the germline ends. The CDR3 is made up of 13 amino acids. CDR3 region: CASSLEQNTEAFF. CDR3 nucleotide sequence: TGTGCCAGCAGCTTAGAACAGAACACTGAAGCTTTCTTT.

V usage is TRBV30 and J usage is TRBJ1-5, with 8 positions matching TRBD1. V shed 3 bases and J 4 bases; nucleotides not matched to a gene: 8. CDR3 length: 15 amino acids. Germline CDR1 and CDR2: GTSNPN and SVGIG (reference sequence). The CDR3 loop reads CAWSTKQGANQPQHF. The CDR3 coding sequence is TGTGCCTGGAGCACAAAGCAGGGGGCAAATCAGCCCCAGCATTTT.

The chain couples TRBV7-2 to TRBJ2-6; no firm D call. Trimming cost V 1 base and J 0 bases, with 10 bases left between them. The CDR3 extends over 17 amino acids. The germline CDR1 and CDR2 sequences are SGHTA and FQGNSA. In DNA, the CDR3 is TGTGCCAGCAGCTTAGAAGAGGCCCTCTCTGGGGCCAACGTCCTGACTTTC. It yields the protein CASSLEEALSGANVLTF.

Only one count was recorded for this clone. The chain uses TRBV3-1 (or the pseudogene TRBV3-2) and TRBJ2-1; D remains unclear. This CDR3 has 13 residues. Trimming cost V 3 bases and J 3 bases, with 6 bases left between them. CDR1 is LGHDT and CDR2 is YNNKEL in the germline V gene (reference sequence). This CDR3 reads CASSHRFYNEQFF. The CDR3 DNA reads TGTGCCAGCAGCCACCGGTTCTACAATGAGCAGTTCTTC.

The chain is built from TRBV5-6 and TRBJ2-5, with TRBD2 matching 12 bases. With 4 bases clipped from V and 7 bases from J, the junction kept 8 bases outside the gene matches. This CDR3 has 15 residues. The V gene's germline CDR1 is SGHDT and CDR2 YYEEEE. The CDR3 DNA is TGTGCCAGCAGCCATCGACTAGCGGGAGTGGGGACCCAGTACTTC. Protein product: CASSHRLAGVGTQYF.

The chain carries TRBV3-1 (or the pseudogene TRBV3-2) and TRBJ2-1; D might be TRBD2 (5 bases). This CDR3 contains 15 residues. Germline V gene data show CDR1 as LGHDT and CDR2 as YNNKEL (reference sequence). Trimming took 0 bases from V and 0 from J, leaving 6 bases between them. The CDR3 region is CASSQDEGSYNEQFF. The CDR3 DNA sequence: TGTGCCAGCAGCCAAGATGAGGGCTCCTACAATGAGCAGTTCTTC.

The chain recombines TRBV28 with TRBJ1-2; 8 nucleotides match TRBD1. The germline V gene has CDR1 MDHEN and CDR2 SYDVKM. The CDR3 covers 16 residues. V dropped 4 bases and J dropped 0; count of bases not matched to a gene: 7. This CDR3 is CASSSPGQGANYGYTF. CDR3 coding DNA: TGTGCCAGCAGTTCCCCCGGACAGGGAGCTAACTATGGCTACACCTTC.

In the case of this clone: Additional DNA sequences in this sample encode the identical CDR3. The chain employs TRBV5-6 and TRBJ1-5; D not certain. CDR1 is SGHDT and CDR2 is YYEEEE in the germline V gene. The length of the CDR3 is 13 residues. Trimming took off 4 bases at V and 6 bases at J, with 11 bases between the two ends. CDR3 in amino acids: CASSLDRGQPQHF. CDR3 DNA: TGTGCCAGCAGCCTCGATCGGGGTCAGCCCCAGCATTTT.

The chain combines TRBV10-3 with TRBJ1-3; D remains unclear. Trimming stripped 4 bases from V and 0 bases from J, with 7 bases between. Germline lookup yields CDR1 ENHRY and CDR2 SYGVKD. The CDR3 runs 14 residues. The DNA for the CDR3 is TGTGCCATCAGTGGCGAGAGCTCTGGAAACACCATATATTTT. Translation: CAISGESSGNTIYF.